This record concerns one T cell receptor (beta chain) sequence. Its antigen is undetermined. This record comes from a study of T cell responses to AZD1222 COVID-19 vaccine. Overall study findings and caveats: Within unmutated variant regions lay the reported targets of nearly half of spike-specific TCRs. Clonal diversity was possibly underestimated; the donors were predominantly white British and more often female. Repertoire sampling happened only post peak T cell response.

TCRdb keeps only in-frame clones here, not all; method: immunoSEQ multiplex PCR. The table lists 80,000 to 90,000 clones, roughly 90% of them singletons. CDR3 length: 15 residues. Germline V lookup: CDR1 KGHDR, CDR2 SFDVKD. V was cut by 4 bases and J by 1 base, with 10 bases left in between. The receptor comes from an adult in good health. The sequences come from peripheral blood, collected on day 0 of MenACWY control vaccination. This chain links TRBV24-1 with TRBJ1-5, with D possibly matching TRBD1 (6 bases). This CDR3 is CATSDSDRSNQPQHF. The CDR3 region has the DNA TGTGCCACCAGTGACTCCGACAGGAGCAATCAGCCCCAGCATTTT.